The 17 T cell receptor beta chains below were found in one sample sequenced in a study of blood T cell repertoires in COVID-19. Produced via immunoSEQ multiplex PCR; TCRdb's table is partial and in-frame only. The table records about 140,000 clones, approximately 84% of them present only once. Input material: peripheral blood. The receptors originated from a woman aged 55-69 years with acute or convalescent COVID-19.

This clone was detected a few times. The J gene is TRBJ1-6, the V gene TRBV25-1, with a weak D call TRBD1 (5 bases). Germline V lookup: CDR1 MGHDK, CDR2 SYGVNS. With 1 base removed from V and 9 bases from J, the gap between germline ends came to 16 bases. CDR3 length: 16 residues. The CDR3, as DNA: TGTGCCAGCAGTGAATTTGGTTGGGGGGGAAGTTCACCCCTCCACTTT. As protein: CASSEFGWGGSSPLHF.

CDR3 in amino acids: CASSQGNRGRDYGYTF. DNA of the CDR3: TGTGCCAGCAGCCAAGGAAACAGGGGGCGCGACTATGGCTACACCTTC. This rearrangement joins TRBV3-1 (or the pseudogene TRBV3-2) to TRBJ1-2, with 9 nucleotides matching TRBD1. The V gene end was trimmed by 1 base and the J gene end by 3 bases; junction bases not matched to a gene: 6. This CDR3 has 16 amino acids. Germline V gene sequence: CDR1 LGHDT, CDR2 YNNKEL (reference sequence).

The chain uses TRBV19 and TRBJ1-1, with TRBD1 as a possible D gene (5 bases). CDR3 length equals 14 residues. Germline V gene lookup returns CDR1 LNHDA and CDR2 SQIVND (reference sequence). The V gene lost 5 bases and the J gene lost 0 bases, with 10 bases spanning the gap. CDR3 protein: CASSGGNLNTEAFF. CDR3 coding DNA: TGTGCCAGTAGTGGGGGGAATCTGAACACTGAAGCTTTCTTT.

The gene calls are TRBV7-2 and TRBJ2-5, with a weak D call TRBD2 (6 bases). Per germline, CDR1 SGHTA and CDR2 FQGNSA. This CDR3 is built from 15 residues. Trimming stripped 2 bases from V and 5 bases from J, with 15 bases between. The CDR3 here is CASSLSTGAGETQYF. As DNA, the CDR3 is TGTGCCAGCAGCTTATCCACGGGAGCGGGTGAGACCCAGTACTTC.

CDR3 loop: CASSYTQVGYNEQFF. DNA of the CDR3: TGTGCCAGCAGTTACACTCAAGTTGGCTACAATGAGCAGTTCTTC. The V and J genes are TRBV6-5 and TRBJ2-1; D remains unclear. Germline CDR1 and CDR2: MNHEY and SVGAGI. With 2 bases removed from V and 3 bases from J, the gap between germline ends came to 11 bases. The CDR3 loop spans 15 amino acids.

This chain connects TRBV19 to TRBJ1-2; TRBD1 is a possible D gene (5 bases). This CDR3 is built from 13 residues. V lost 8 bases, J lost 4 bases, and 14 bases lay in between. The germline V gene encodes CDR1 LNHDA and CDR2 SQIVND (reference sequence). CDR3 nucleotides: TGTGCCAGTCTAAACAGGAATGCCTATGGCTACACCTTC. This sequence encodes CASLNRNAYGYTF.

The J gene is TRBJ2-1, the V gene TRBV10-3; tentatively, D is TRBD1 (5 bases). The CDR3 totals 15 residues. Per germline, CDR1 ENHRY and CDR2 SYGVKD. Trimming cost V 0 bases and J 12 bases, with 18 bases left between them. CDR3 coding DNA: TGTGCCATCAGTGAGTCGATGGTCAGGGAACCTGGGCAGTTCTTC. It encodes CAISESMVREPGQFF.

This chain joins TRBV18 and TRBJ2-3; D remains unclear. This CDR3 comprises 12 residues. Deletions cut 5 bases from V and 6 bases from J, with 9 bases between. Germline values: CDR1 KGHSH, CDR2 LQKENI. The CDR3 region has the DNA TGTGCCAGCTCATCTGTCCGGGATACGCAGTATTTT. Protein sequence: CASSSVRDTQYF.

This clone was recorded only once. The chain employs TRBV5-8 and TRBJ1-1; 11 bases align to TRBD1. CDR1 is SGHTS and CDR2 is YDEGEE in the germline V gene. The trim removed 3 bases at V and 10 bases at J, leaving 5 bases unmatched. This CDR3 contains 13 residues. Here the CDR3 reads CASSWTGGARAFF. The CDR3 DNA follows: TGTGCCAGCAGCTGGACAGGGGGCGCGAGAGCTTTCTTT.

This clone was detected only once. The rearrangement uses TRBV28 and TRBJ2-7; 9 positions agree with TRBD1. J gave up 4 bases and V 2 bases, and 0 bases lay outside the gene matches. This CDR3 comprises 13 residues. Germline-derived CDR1 and CDR2 are MDHEN and SYDVKM. This CDR3 reads CASSLGTGYEQYF. CDR3 nucleotides: TGTGCCAGCAGTTTAGGGACAGGGTACGAGCAGTACTTC.

The chain couples TRBV10-3 to TRBJ2-7, with a weak D call TRBD1 (5 bases). Germline loops: CDR1 ENHRY, CDR2 SYGVKD. V was trimmed by 2 bases and J by 5 bases, leaving 10 bases between them. The CDR3 has 13 amino acids. The CDR3 sequence: CAISEDSQDEQYF. The DNA for the CDR3 is TGTGCCATCAGTGAGGATTCACAGGACGAGCAGTACTTC.

The chain carries TRBV7-9 and TRBJ2-3; maybe TRBD2 (6 bases). Germline assignment: CDR1 SEHNR and CDR2 FQNEAQ (reference sequence). V gave up 0 bases and J gave up 2 bases, with 12 bases separating them. The CDR3 runs to 16 residues. CDR3: CASSLAEAGLTDTQYF. CDR3 bases: TGTGCCAGCAGCTTAGCGGAGGCGGGACTCACAGATACGCAGTATTTT.

The V call is TRBV28, the J call TRBJ2-5; possible D gene TRBD1, 5 bases. The CDR3 extends over 14 amino acids. Per germline, CDR1 MDHEN and CDR2 SYDVKM. V lost 7 bases, J lost 5 bases, and 17 bases lay in between. Written as DNA, the CDR3 is TGTGCCAGCACCCCCGTTGGGGCTCGGGAGACCCAGTACTTC. Its protein product is CASTPVGARETQYF.

V usage is TRBV11-2 and J usage is TRBJ2-7; D is possibly TRBD1 (6 bases). The CDR3 loop spans 14 amino acids. Trimming cost V 5 bases and J 1 base, with 12 bases left between them. Germline loops: CDR1 SGHAT, CDR2 FQNNGV. In nucleotides, the CDR3 is TGTGCCAGCAGCCTTGGGGGCAAATCCTACGAGCAGTACTTC. This sequence encodes CASSLGGKSYEQYF.

This clone was seen just once. The chain is built from TRBV4-3 and TRBJ1-6; unclear D gene. Between the trimmed V and J ends, which lost 0 bases and 10 bases, there was a span of 7 bases. The CDR3 is 13 amino acids. CDR1 and CDR2 from the germline V gene are LGHNA and YSLEER. The CDR3, as DNA: TGCGCCAGCAGCCAAGATCCAGAATCACCCCTCCACTTT. Encoded protein: CASSQDPESPLHF.

The chain couples TRBV7-9 to TRBJ1-6, with a weak D call TRBD1 (6 bases). CDR3 length: 18 amino acids. V was cut by 5 bases and J by 6 bases, with 23 bases left in between. Germline CDR1 and CDR2: SEHNR and FQNEAQ (reference sequence). The CDR3 is CASSPIGDIISTNSPLHF. CDR3 DNA: TGTGCCAGCAGCCCTATAGGGGACATCATTTCAACTAATTCACCCCTCCACTTT.

The rearrangement uses TRBV7-9 and TRBJ2-5; possible D gene TRBD2, 6 bases. Deletions cut 5 bases from V and 5 bases from J, with 18 bases between. The germline gives CDR1 SEHNR, CDR2 FQNEAQ (reference sequence). CDR3 length: 15 amino acids. CDR3 DNA: TGTGCCAGCAGCCCCGATTTTGCGGGGTGGGAGACCCAGTACTTC. Translating gives CASSPDFAGWETQYF.